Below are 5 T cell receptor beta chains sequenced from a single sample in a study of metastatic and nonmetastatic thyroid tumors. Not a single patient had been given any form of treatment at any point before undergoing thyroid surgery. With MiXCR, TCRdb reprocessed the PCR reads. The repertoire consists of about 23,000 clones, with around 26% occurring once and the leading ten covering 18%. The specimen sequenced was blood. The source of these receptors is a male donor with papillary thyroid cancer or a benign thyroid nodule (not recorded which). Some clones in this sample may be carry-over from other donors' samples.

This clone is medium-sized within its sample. This CDR3 reads CASSYGGRSNTGELFF. The CDR3 coding sequence is TGTGCCAGCAGTTACGGCGGGAGGTCGAACACCGGGGAGCTGTTTTTT. The V and J genes are TRBV6-2 or TRBV6-3 and TRBJ2-2, with 8 bases identical to TRBD2. Trimming removed 2 bases from V and 0 bases from J; junction bases left unmatched: 2. The CDR3 runs 16 residues. Germline V CDR1 and CDR2: MNHEY, SVGEGT.

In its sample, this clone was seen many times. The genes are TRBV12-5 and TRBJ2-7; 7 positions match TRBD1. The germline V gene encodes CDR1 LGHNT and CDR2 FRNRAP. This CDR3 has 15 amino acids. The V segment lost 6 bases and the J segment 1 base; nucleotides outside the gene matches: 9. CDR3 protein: CASGPGQVGSYEQYF. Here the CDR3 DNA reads TGTGCTAGTGGCCCAGGACAGGTTGGGTCCTACGAGCAGTACTTC.

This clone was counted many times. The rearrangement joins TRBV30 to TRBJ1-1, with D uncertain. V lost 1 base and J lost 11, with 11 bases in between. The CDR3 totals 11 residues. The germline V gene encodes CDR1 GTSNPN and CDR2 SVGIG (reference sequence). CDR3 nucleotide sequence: TGTGCCTGGAGTGACAGCCGAGGGGCTTTCTTT. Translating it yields CAWSDSRGAFF.

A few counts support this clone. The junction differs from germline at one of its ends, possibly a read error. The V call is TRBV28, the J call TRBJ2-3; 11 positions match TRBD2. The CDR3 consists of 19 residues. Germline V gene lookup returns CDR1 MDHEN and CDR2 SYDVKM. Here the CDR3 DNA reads TGTGCCAGCAGCCCGTGGGGGGTCCCTAGCGGGAGGTCAACAGATACGCGGTATTTT. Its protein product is CASSPWGVPSGRSTDTRYF.

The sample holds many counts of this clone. The CDR3 bases are TGTGCCAGCGGGGAGGGAAGACGCTACACCTTC. This encodes CASGEGRRYTF. The V call is TRBV12-3 or TRBV12-4, the J call TRBJ1-2, with no clear D. This CDR3 comprises 11 residues. Trimming stripped 8 bases from V and 9 bases from J, with 13 bases between.